This T cell receptor (beta chain) derives from a study of T cells after yellow fever vaccination. Study conclusions and caveats: The booster saw the reappearance of most primary-vaccination clones (roughly 97% CD4, around 88% CD8). Abundant clonotypes (contaminants from the bulk population) could be present in FACS-sorted repertoires.

V trimming: 4 bases; J trimming: 7 bases; junction bases outside the gene matches: 7. Germline V lookup: CDR1 MGHRA, CDR2 YSYEKL. The length of the CDR3 is 15 residues. This clonotype was seen more than once but under ten times. Antigen: not known. TCRdb ran MiXCR on the 5' RACE reads and lists one entry per CDR3 protein. The repertoire holds a few hundred thousand distinct CDR3 sequences, with around 10% as singletons. The V gene is TRBV4-1, the J gene TRBJ1-4, with 9 bases aligning to TRBD1. The origin of this receptor is a man in his late teens or twenties who received the YFV17D yellow fever vaccine. The sample here was PBMCs, taken on the day of the first yellow fever vaccination. For the CDR3, the DNA is TGCGCCAGCAGCCGGACAGGGGACGGGGGTGAAAAACTGTTTTTT. Amino acids: CASSRTGDGGEKLFF.